This TCR beta chain was profiled in a study of blood T cell repertoires in COVID-19. Study context: Whether acute or convalescent, the COVID-19 samples came from the United States, Italy and Spain. In each case, the material was cDNA or gDNA derived from T cells, B-cell-depleted T cells, or PBMCs.

Original analysis: Amplification with reference gene primers provided the estimates of nucleated cell counts. Some clones are missing from TCRdb's copy, which holds only in-frame ones; the method was immunoSEQ multiplex PCR. That table furnishes V, J and clone size, whereas the DNA furnished D and trimming. In the table there are 95,000 to 150,000 clones, about 94% of which are singletons. Germline CDR1 reads DFQATT; CDR2 reads SNEGSKA (reference sequence). Trimming left V 3 bases short and J 8 bases short, with 5 bases between. The CDR3 covers 11 residues. Seattle's enrolled individuals joined amid active infection and were then monitored longitudinally.

The chain has TRBV20-1 and TRBJ1-6, with D unresolved. The source is a man aged 50 to 59 with COVID-19, enrolled during active disease. Source material: peripheral blood. CDR3 sequence (DNA): TGCAGTGCTAGCCCTGATTCACCCCTCCACTTT. It translates to CSASPDSPLHF.